This TCR beta chain is from a study of T cell responses to AZD1222 COVID-19 vaccine. Pooling covered second doses at about 4 or about 12 weeks. Whole-study results and caveats: When two AZD1222 doses had been given, Spike-specific TCR breadth and depth rose. The sample set comprised mostly white British donors with more females, and clonal diversity was possibly underestimated. Seropositive status at baseline applied to only 6 or 7 AZD1222 recipients.

The CDR3 covers 13 residues. Trimming took 1 base from V and 4 from J, leaving 8 bases between them. Germline assignment: CDR1 SGHTA and CDR2 FQGNSA. About this clone itself: Its cognate antigen is unknown.

The method was immunoSEQ multiplex PCR; TCRdb's version includes in-frame clones alone and lacks a portion of them. The table records over 130,000 clones, about 88% of them present only once. The genes are TRBV7-2 and TRBJ2-7; unclear D gene. This TCR was recovered from an adult who received the AZD1222 COVID-19 vaccine. The starting material was peripheral blood, obtained 28 days after the second AZD1222 dose. CDR3 nucleotide sequence: TGTGCCAGCAGCTTAGGCTGGCGGTACGAGCAGTACTTC. Protein: CASSLGWRYEQYF.